Given below is one T cell receptor beta chain in context. Its matching antigen is unknown. The source of the sample is a study of metastatic and nonmetastatic thyroid tumors. Study-level background: Comparison of repertoires was carried out across blood and tumor or nodule tissue from malignant and benign thyroid patients. Whole-study results and caveats: Patients with malignant thyroid tumors reportedly had significantly higher TCR beta diversity than those with benign nodules, in blood and tumor.

As processed by the authors: Construction of a distant-metastasis classifier for papillary thyroid cancer relied on CDR3 differences across clinicopathological groups. TCRdb re-called the PCR reads via MiXCR. In this record, the V and J calls reflect TCRdb's handling and not the investigators' own analysis. The sample lists about 22,000 clones, less than 40% seen once, with 20% to 25% in the top ten. This CDR3 is built from 15 residues. Per the germline V gene, CDR1 is MGHRA and CDR2 is YSYEKL. Trimming removed 2 bases at V and 7 bases at J, with 18 bases between. Patients underwent thyroid surgery, and none had received any treatment before it.

The TCR was taken from a male donor with papillary thyroid cancer or a benign thyroid nodule (not recorded which). Some clones in this sample may be carry-over from other donors' samples. The sample taken for sequencing was blood. The genes are TRBV4-1 and TRBJ2-7, with D hard to call. Written as DNA, the CDR3 is TGCGCCAGCAGCCAACTGCCTGGACGTCTTCGGGAGCAGTACTTC. This encodes CASSQLPGRLREQYF.